One sample yielded the 7 T cell receptor beta chains listed below, sequenced in a study of blood T cells in healthy people across ages. Together with a sample-barcoded 5' primer, a J-beta primer mix was included in a second PCR lasting 7 to 11 cycles. One entry per CDR3 protein results from TCRdb running MiXCR on the 5' RACE reads. The table lists about 800,000 distinct CDR3 sequences, 58% of them singletons. The sample was blood. These receptors all stem from a young man in good health.

Details on this clonotype: At one boundary the junction diverges from the germline segment, which might be a read error. DNA for the CDR3: TGTGCCAGCAGCTCCGGGACTAGCGGCTACAATGAGCAGTTCTTC. Translating it yields CASSSGTSGYNEQFF. The chain couples TRBV5-1 to TRBJ2-1; 11 bases fit TRBD2. Germline CDR1 is SGHRS and CDR2 is YFSETQ. The CDR3 has 15 amino acids.

V is TRBV14 and J is TRBJ2-1, with 7 bases matching TRBD2. This CDR3 has 14 residues. Germline V CDR1 and CDR2: SGHDN, FVKESK. V was clipped by 3 bases and J by 4 bases; unmatched bases: 3. The CDR3 is CASSQSGAYNEQFF. CDR3 DNA: TGTGCCAGCAGCCAGAGCGGGGCGTACAATGAGCAGTTCTTC.

The rearrangement uses TRBV28 and TRBJ2-7, with D tentatively TRBD1 (5 bases). Germline V CDR1 and CDR2: MDHEN, SYDVKM. The CDR3 spans 17 residues. V lost 5 bases to trimming and J lost 7 bases, with 27 bases between them. CDR3: CASSLLGPRVFPREQYF. The CDR3 DNA is TGTGCCAGCAGTCTCCTAGGGCCCAGGGTATTCCCTCGGGAGCAGTACTTC.

The chain is built from TRBV7-8 and TRBJ2-5, with a weak D call TRBD2 (6 bases). This CDR3 region has 13 residues. V dropped 11 bases and J dropped 3 bases, with 16 bases sitting between them. CDR1 SGHVS and CDR2 FQNEAQ come from the germline V gene. The CDR3 DNA is TGTGCCGGATCCGGGACTGGTAAAGAGACCCAGTACTTC. Its protein is CAGSGTGKETQYF.

This clonotype was seen a handful of times. The chain recombines TRBV10-3 with TRBJ1-2; possibly TRBD1 for D (6 bases). Trimming removed 2 bases from V and 8 bases from J, with 18 bases in between. The CDR3 is 15 residues long. Germline lookup yields CDR1 ENHRY and CDR2 SYGVKD. The CDR3 region has the DNA TGTGCCATCAGTGAGAACGGGCCAGGGGTACGGGGCTACACCTTC. Residues: CAISENGPGVRGYTF.

J is TRBJ1-1 and V is TRBV10-3; D remains unclear. CDR3 length equals 11 residues. From germline, CDR1 is ENHRY and CDR2 SYGVKD. The V gene lost 10 bases and the J gene lost 3 bases, with 9 bases spanning the gap. In DNA form, the CDR3 reads TGTGCCAGTCAAAGGGACACTGAAGCTTTCTTT. Translation: CASQRDTEAFF.

The V call is TRBV7-9, the J call TRBJ1-4; the D is unclear. In germline, CDR1 is SEHNR, CDR2 FQNEAQ (reference sequence). V was pared by 7 bases and J by 3 bases, with 9 bases between. The CDR3 extends over 13 amino acids. CDR3 nucleotides: TGTGCCAGCAAGGGAGAGCCTAATGAAAAACTGTTTTTT. Its protein is CASKGEPNEKLFF.